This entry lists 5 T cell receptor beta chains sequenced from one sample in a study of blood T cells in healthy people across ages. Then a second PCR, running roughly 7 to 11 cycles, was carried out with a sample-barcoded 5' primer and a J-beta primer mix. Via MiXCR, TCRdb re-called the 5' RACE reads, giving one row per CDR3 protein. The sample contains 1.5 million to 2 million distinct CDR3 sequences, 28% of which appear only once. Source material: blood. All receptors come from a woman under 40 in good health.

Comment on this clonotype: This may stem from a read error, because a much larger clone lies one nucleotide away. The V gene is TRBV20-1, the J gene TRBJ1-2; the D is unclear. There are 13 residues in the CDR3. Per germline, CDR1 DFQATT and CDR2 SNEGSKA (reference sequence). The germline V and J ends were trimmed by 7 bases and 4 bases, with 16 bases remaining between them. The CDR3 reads CSVRPGVSYGYTF. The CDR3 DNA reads TGCAGTGTTCGCCCGGGCGTTAGCTATGGCTACACCTTC.

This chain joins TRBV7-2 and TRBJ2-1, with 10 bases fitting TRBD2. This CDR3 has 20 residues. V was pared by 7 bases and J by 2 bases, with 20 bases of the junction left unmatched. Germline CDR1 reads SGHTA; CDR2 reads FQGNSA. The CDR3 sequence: CASNSPGGYSSGSPYNEQFF. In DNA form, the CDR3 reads TGTGCCAGCAACTCCCCAGGGGGCTACTCTAGCGGGAGCCCCTACAATGAGCAGTTCTTC. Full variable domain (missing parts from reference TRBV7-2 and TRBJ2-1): GAGVSQSPSNKVTEKGKDVELRCDPISGHTALYWYRQSLGQGLEFLIYFQGNSAPDKSGLPSDRFSAERTGGSVSTLTIQRTQQEDSAVYLCASNSPGGYSSGSPYNEQFFGPGTRLTVL.

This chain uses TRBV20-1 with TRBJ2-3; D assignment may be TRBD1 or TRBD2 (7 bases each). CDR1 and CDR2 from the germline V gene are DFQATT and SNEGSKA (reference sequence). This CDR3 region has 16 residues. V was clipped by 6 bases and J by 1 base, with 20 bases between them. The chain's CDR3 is CSAQGKRGGGTDTQYF. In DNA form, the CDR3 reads TGCAGTGCACAGGGGAAGCGGGGCGGGGGCACAGATACGCAGTATTTT.

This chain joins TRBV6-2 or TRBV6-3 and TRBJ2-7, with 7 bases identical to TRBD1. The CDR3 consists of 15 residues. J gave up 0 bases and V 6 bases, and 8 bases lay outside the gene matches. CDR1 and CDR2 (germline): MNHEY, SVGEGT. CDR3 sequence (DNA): TGTGCCAGCAGGCCCGGCGGACAGGCCTCCTACGAGCAGTACTTC. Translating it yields CASRPGGQASYEQYF.

In DNA, the CDR3 is TGCAGTGCTAGCGGCGGGAGGGCAAACAATGAGCAGTTCTTC. Translating it yields CSASGGRANNEQFF. This sequence joins TRBV20-1 and TRBJ2-1; 9 nucleotides match TRBD2. This CDR3 is 14 amino acids long. From germline, CDR1 is DFQATT and CDR2 SNEGSKA (reference sequence). Trimming at V came to 3 bases and at J to 5 bases, leaving 5 bases not matched to a gene.